A single TCR beta chain is shown here with its context. This receptor's antigen is unknown. Base qualities are missing; no much larger clone stands one base away. Interpreted using the paper, the time point label stands for: pretreatment peripheral blood. The cohort included 25 to 35 patients with locally advanced or metastatic urothelial carcinoma who were treated at Memorial Sloan Kettering on a trial protocol. Peripheral blood mononuclear cells were collected pretreatment and during treatment, with between 1 and 8 total time points obtained per patient. The Qiagen DNeasy Blood extraction kit was used to purify genomic DNA from total PBMCs and tumor samples. PBMCs were collected pretreatment and during treatment, and were isolated and stored as previously described. This entry is derived from a study of PD-L1 blockade in urothelial cancer (dated 2017 in TCRdb). In the study overall: All patients started therapy around 2014 and received atezolizumab 1,200 mg intravenously every 3 weeks. In the same patients who had TCR sequencing, pretreatment tumors also underwent whole exome sequencing and RNA sequencing. About 85% of the roughly 29 patients were identified as males with urothelial cancer of bladder origin, and a prior smoking history was reported by 18 of 29 patients. Pretreatment tumor samples and matched peripheral blood, collected serially before and after atezolizumab treatment, underwent TCR sequencing. A median of around 150,000 T cells and approximately 83,000 unique TCRs was obtained from blood samples, and a median clonality of roughly 0.08 was observed. Durable clinical benefit meant progression-free survival longer than 6 months, and TCR features were also tested against progression-free and overall survival. Eight to ten patients achieved durable clinical benefit and some 21 did not. Blood samples were analyzed at 3 weeks after treatment start (second dose) and at 6 weeks after treatment start. Patients had an ECOG performance status of 0 or 1 and had received between 0 and 3 prior chemotherapy regimens. Twenty-nine patients had pretreatment blood TCR-seq, around 25 had at least one posttreatment blood collection, and around 25 had tumor TCR-seq. The study was an exploratory multi-omic analysis of somatic, immune and clinical correlates of response to PD-L1 blockade with atezolizumab in urothelial cancer.

The CDR3 runs 15 amino acids, cysteine and phenylalanine included. Only the CDR3 DNA stays, 45 bases, in frame from base 1. Sequences SQVTM (CDR1) and ANQGSEA (CDR2) are obtained from the germline V gene. V lost 5 bases and J lost 6 bases, and the count of bases not matched to a germline gene is 14. General findings and caveats noted by the study authors: Because the sample size was small (n ≈ 27) and many exploratory analyses were performed, the results are intended to be hypothesis-generating. A pretreatment peripheral blood TCR clonality below the median was linked to improved progression-free and overall survival. Among patients with durable benefit, tumor-associated TCR clones showed greater expansion in peripheral blood 3 weeks after treatment started (n ≈ 21, p = 0.022).

Each PCR received spiked-in synthetic TCR analog templates so that absolute template abundance could be estimated from read counts. Using the immunoSEQ assay, TCRbeta CDR3 regions were amplified from genomic DNA with bias-controlled V and J gene primers. Rearranged TCRbeta segments were sequenced at approximately 20X coverage. The authors' pipeline ran thus. Clustering was used to correct sequencing errors, and CDR3s were annotated against IMGT so that V, D and J genes could be assigned. Downstream analyses used only productive TCRbeta rearrangements, leaving out any out-of-frame or stop-codon sequences. Clonality was computed as one minus Shannon entropy normalized by the log of the number of unique productive sequences. Fisher's exact test with Benjamini-Hochberg correction, using a cutoff of adjusted p below 0.01, was how clones that differed between time points or between blood and tumor were identified. This is the immuneACCESS table as TCRdb keeps it, with only in-frame sequences that have V and J called. A part of the clones is gone; compared with another copy, unresolved V genes explain less than half, and the rest is unexplained. That table gives V, J and clone size, and the DNA gave D and trimming. For this sample there are almost 90,000 clones; 84% appear just once. The top ten hold roughly 1.9% of the sample.

This sequence was found in a man aged 55 to 70 with urothelial cancer. The sequence is built from TRBV29-1 and TRBJ1-2, with 8 central nucleotides matching TRBD1. The input for sequencing was PBMCs, taken around atezolizumab (anti-PD-L1) treatment. CDR3 protein: CSVQSGTGPSNGYTF. The sequenced DNA: TGCAGCGTTCAATCAGGGACAGGTCCTTCCAATGGCTACACCTTC.